The sequence of this T cell receptor beta chain was determined in a study of CD8+ T cells in alopecia areata. At the level of the study: Treated patients received severity scores based on the percentage of scalp area affected. Overall study findings and caveats: In scalp and blood during tofacitinib, many expanded lesional clones persisted.

This CDR3 has 13 amino acids. The V end was cut by 8 bases, the J end by 4 bases, with 14 bases between. The germline V gene has CDR1 SNHLY and CDR2 FYNNEI. On this clone itself: Its antigen is undetermined.

Noted treatment: oral pan-JAK inhibitor, 5-10 mg twice daily. Both CD4+ and CD8+ T cells were separated by sorting PBMCs. cDNA prepared by RNA extraction and subsequent reverse transcription served as the template for sequencing. TCRdb's table, derived via immunoSEQ multiplex PCR, lists solely in-frame clones and lacks some. The sample has 180,000 or so clones; about 51% are singletons. This receptor was identified in a human donor with alopecia areata. Sample: CD8+ T cells sorted from blood, taken between weeks 51 and 54, from a patient treated with tofacitinib. This sequence joins TRBV2 and TRBJ1-2, with D possibly TRBD1 on 6 matching bases. CDR3 nucleotide sequence: TGTGCCAGCGCTATTTCGGGGGCCTATGGCTACACCTTC. This translates into CASAISGAYGYTF.